This T cell receptor beta chain was captured by sequencing in a study of blood T cell repertoires in COVID-19. Whole-study context: PBMCs, B-cell-depleted T cells, or T cells provided the cDNA or gDNA that made up the material.

In the original processing: Counts of nucleated cells, estimated from reference gene primer amplification, were obtained. Sequencing was performed with immunoSEQ multiplex PCR; in TCRdb, only in-frame clones are kept and a portion is missing. V, J and clone size reflect that table, while D and trimming were determined from the DNA. The table lists around 120,000 clones, more than 60% of them singletons. The V gene's germline CDR1 is LGHNA and CDR2 YNFKEQ. CDR3 size: 22 residues. Trimming pared 0 bases from V and 0 bases from J, leaving 29 bases between. This receptor was identified in a man between 65 and 85 years old with acute or convalescent COVID-19. The sample taken for sequencing was peripheral blood. The rearrangement links TRBV4-2 to TRBJ2-5; perhaps TRBD2 as D (7 bases). Written as DNA, the CDR3 is TGTGCCAGCAGCCAAGAACTGAGGCGCGGAGGGGGGGCTCGACCCCACCAAGAGACCCAGTACTTC. It yields the protein CASSQELRRGGGARPHQETQYF.